These T cell receptor beta chains were read from a single sample in a study of T-cell memory formation after mild COVID-19. TCRdb recomputed calls from the 5' RACE reads with MiXCR, one row per CDR3 protein. The table includes more than 85,000 distinct CDR3 sequences, 11% detected once. Material: PBMCs or a T cell subset sorted from them (not recorded which). The receptors were sampled from a man between 18 and 29 years old who had mild COVID-19 (a few samples of this study predate the infection). Cell type and time point are not known. CDR3s include the opening cysteine and the closing phenylalanine or tryptophan. The order of the fields is clone size, V gene, CDR3 length, J gene, D gene, CDR3 protein, CDR3 DNA. The D gene is left open where the match is weak. Where a row states a size, it is once, few, many or the class of an expanded clone; other rows omit it.

size: .; V: TRBV4-3; length: 15; J: TRBJ2-3; D: .; CDR3: CASSQDVLGADTQYF; DNA: TGCGCCAGCAGCCAAGATGTCCTGGGAGCAGATACGCAGTATTTT
size: .; V: TRBV11-2; length: 10; J: TRBJ2-1; D: .; CDR3: CASSLSEQFF; DNA: TGTGCCAGCAGCTTAAGTGAGCAGTTCTTC
size: few; V: TRBV7-9; length: 14; J: TRBJ2-7; D: TRBD1; CDR3: CASSSTGEIHEQYF; DNA: TGTGCCAGCAGCTCAACAGGGGAAATCCACGAGCAGTACTTC
size: many; V: TRBV6-5; length: 17; J: TRBJ2-7; D: TRBD1; CDR3: CASSYGFRAGGSYEQYF; DNA: TGTGCCAGCAGTTACGGTTTCAGGGCAGGGGGATCCTACGAGCAGTACTTC
size: once; V: TRBV7-2; length: 14; J: TRBJ1-2; D: .; CDR3: CASSLSGGNYGYTF; DNA: TGTGCCAGCAGCTTATCGGGGGGTAACTATGGCTACACCTTC
size: .; V: TRBV12-3/TRBV12-4; length: 17; J: TRBJ2-5; D: .; CDR3: CASSFGLRAAYQETQYF; DNA: TGTGCCAGCAGTTTTGGGCTCCGGGCCGCGTACCAAGAGACCCAGTACTTC
size: few; V: TRBV6-5; length: 13; J: TRBJ1-2; D: TRBD1; CDR3: CASSYRGLNGYTF; DNA: TGTGCCAGCAGTTACAGGGGGCTAAATGGCTACACCTTC
size: many; V: TRBV5-1; length: 14; J: TRBJ1-5; D: .; CDR3: CASSLVQGNQPQHF; DNA: TGCGCCAGCAGCTTGGTACAGGGAAATCAGCCCCAGCATTTT
size: many; V: TRBV12-3/TRBV12-4; length: 12; J: TRBJ2-7; D: .; CDR3: CASSPGTYEQYF; DNA: TGTGCCAGCAGCCCCGGAACCTACGAGCAGTACTTC
size: few; V: TRBV6-1; length: 11; J: TRBJ2-3; D: .; CDR3: CASRYGIGQYF; DNA: TGTGCCAGCAGGTACGGCATTGGGCAGTATTTT
size: many; V: TRBV7-2; length: 12; J: TRBJ1-1; D: .; CDR3: CASSLSGTEAFF; DNA: TGTGCCAGCAGCTTAAGCGGCACTGAAGCTTTCTTT
size: .; V: TRBV7-9; length: 15; J: TRBJ2-7; D: .; CDR3: CASSFPMGPSYEQYF; DNA: TGTGCCAGCAGCTTCCCCATGGGTCCCTCCTACGAGCAGTACTTC
size: .; V: TRBV27; length: 13; J: TRBJ2-2; D: .; CDR3: CASSLFDRGELFF; DNA: TGTGCCAGCAGTTTATTTGATCGCGGGGAGCTGTTTTTT
size: few; V: TRBV9; length: 15; J: TRBJ1-2; D: .; CDR3: CASSAAGSTGYGYTF; DNA: TGTGCCAGCAGCGCCGCGGGATCTACCGGCTATGGCTACACCTTC
size: .; V: TRBV12-3/TRBV12-4; length: 15; J: TRBJ2-2; D: TRBD2; CDR3: CASSPRGGATGELFF; DNA: TGTGCCAGCAGTCCCCGGGGAGGGGCCACCGGGGAGCTGTTTTTT
size: few; V: TRBV21-1; length: 17; J: TRBJ2-6; D: .; CDR3: CANPPGQGDSGANVLTF; DNA: TGTGCCAACCCCCCCGGACAGGGCGATTCTGGGGCCAACGTCCTGACTTTC
size: .; V: TRBV28; length: 14; J: TRBJ1-5; D: .; CDR3: CASSFPLRDQPQHF; DNA: TGTGCCAGCAGTTTCCCTTTGAGGGATCAGCCCCAGCATTTT
size: few; V: TRBV5-1; length: 14; J: TRBJ2-5; D: TRBD1; CDR3: CASSWTGPAETQYF; DNA: TGCGCCAGCAGCTGGACAGGGCCGGCGGAGACCCAGTACTTC
size: many; V: TRBV5-1; length: 17; J: TRBJ1-2; D: .; CDR3: CASSFTQDSAVSGGYTF; DNA: TGCGCCAGCAGCTTCACCCAGGACAGTGCAGTATCGGGGGGCTACACCTTC
size: few; V: TRBV10-1; length: 15; J: TRBJ2-5; D: TRBD2; CDR3: CASSDGLAGMETQYF; DNA: TGCGCCAGCAGTGACGGACTAGCGGGGATGGAGACCCAGTACTTC
size: few; V: TRBV6-2/TRBV6-3; length: 17; J: TRBJ2-5; D: TRBD2; CDR3: CASSYSTTSGGKETQYF; DNA: TGTGCCAGCAGTTACTCAACGACTAGCGGGGGCAAAGAGACCCAGTACTTC
size: many; V: TRBV6-5; length: 13; J: TRBJ2-1; D: TRBD2; CDR3: CASSTGLAGEQFF; DNA: TGTGCCAGCAGTACGGGACTAGCGGGGGAGCAGTTCTTC
size: .; V: TRBV13; length: 16; J: TRBJ1-6; D: TRBD1; CDR3: CASSRDRFWPYSPLHF; DNA: TGTGCCAGCAGCCGGGACAGGTTTTGGCCTTATTCACCCCTCCACTTT
size: few; V: TRBV6-5; length: 14; J: TRBJ1-5; D: TRBD1; CDR3: CASSLTGRLQPQHF; DNA: TGTGCCAGCAGTCTGACAGGGAGGCTTCAGCCCCAGCATTTT
size: few; V: TRBV6-4; length: 16; J: TRBJ2-2; D: .; CDR3: CASSDSRGVSTGELFF; DNA: TGTGCCAGCAGTGACTCGAGGGGGGTCTCCACCGGGGAGCTGTTTTTT
size: .; V: TRBV7-9; length: 14; J: TRBJ2-5; D: .; CDR3: CASSFGGAGETQYF; DNA: TGTGCCAGCAGCTTTGGCGGGGCGGGAGAGACCCAGTACTTC
size: many; V: TRBV9; length: 15; J: TRBJ2-7; D: .; CDR3: CASTRGSAVGNEQYF; DNA: TGTGCCAGCACTCGGGGCAGCGCCGTTGGCAACGAGCAGTACTTC
size: few; V: TRBV19; length: 11; J: TRBJ1-5; D: .; CDR3: CASSIGQPQHF; DNA: TGTGCCAGTAGTATAGGTCAGCCCCAGCATTTT
size: medium-sized; V: TRBV6-2/TRBV6-3; length: 14; J: TRBJ2-1; D: TRBD1; CDR3: CASRVGTVGNEQFF; DNA: TGTGCCAGCAGGGTGGGGACAGTGGGGAATGAGCAGTTCTTC
size: .; V: TRBV11-3; length: 15; J: TRBJ2-1; D: .; CDR3: CASSFSPRPYNEQFF; DNA: TGTGCCAGCAGCTTTTCCCCCCGGCCCTACAATGAGCAGTTCTTC
size: few; V: TRBV7-2; length: 15; J: TRBJ2-3; D: TRBD2; CDR3: CASSSGTSGGDTQYF; DNA: TGTGCCAGCAGCTCCGGGACTAGCGGGGGGGATACGCAGTATTTT
size: many; V: TRBV29-1; length: 13; J: TRBJ1-2; D: .; CDR3: CSVRVGGLRGYTF; DNA: TGCAGCGTCCGGGTCGGGGGTCTCCGTGGCTACACCTTC
size: few; V: TRBV4-1; length: 14; J: TRBJ2-7; D: .; CDR3: CASSQVGQTYEQYF; DNA: TGCGCCAGCAGCCAAGTCGGTCAGACGTACGAGCAGTACTTC
size: few; V: TRBV6-2/TRBV6-3; length: 17; J: TRBJ2-5; D: TRBD2; CDR3: CASSFTTSGGYQETQYF; DNA: TGTGCCAGCAGTTTCACGACTAGCGGGGGGTACCAAGAGACCCAGTACTTC
size: .; V: TRBV6-2/TRBV6-3; length: 12; J: TRBJ2-1; D: .; CDR3: CASSFVIHEQFF; DNA: TGTGCCAGCAGTTTTGTTATCCATGAGCAGTTCTTC
size: many; V: TRBV11-2; length: 15; J: TRBJ1-3; D: TRBD1; CDR3: CASSLGQGSGNTIYF; DNA: TGTGCCAGCAGCTTGGGACAGGGTTCTGGAAACACCATATATTTT
size: .; V: TRBV7-2; length: 15; J: TRBJ1-6; D: TRBD1; CDR3: CASNQRDRNNSPLHF; DNA: TGTGCCAGCAACCAAAGGGACAGAAATAATTCACCCCTCCACTTT
size: .; V: TRBV29-1; length: 14; J: TRBJ2-7; D: .; CDR3: CSVVLARTSYEQYF; DNA: TGCAGCGTTGTGCTGGCAAGGACCTCCTACGAGCAGTACTTC
size: .; V: TRBV5-8; length: 14; J: TRBJ2-2; D: .; CDR3: CASSLSANTGELFF; DNA: TGTGCCAGCAGCTTAAGTGCTAACACCGGGGAGCTGTTTTTT
size: .; V: TRBV20-1; length: 14; J: TRBJ2-1; D: .; CDR3: CSARWESNYNEQFF; DNA: TGCAGTGCTAGATGGGAGAGCAATTACAATGAGCAGTTCTTC
size: .; V: TRBV4-1; length: 18; J: TRBJ2-2; D: TRBD2; CDR3: CASSQDHMAGGFTGELFF; DNA: TGCGCCAGCAGCCAAGATCATATGGCGGGGGGGTTCACCGGGGAGCTGTTTTTT
size: .; V: TRBV4-1; length: 14; J: TRBJ1-5; D: .; CDR3: CASSQVGSNQPQHF; DNA: TGCGCCAGCAGCCAAGTGGGGAGCAATCAGCCCCAGCATTTT
size: .; V: TRBV18; length: 16; J: TRBJ1-1; D: .; CDR3: CASSPDQAGGLTEAFF; DNA: TGTGCCAGCTCACCAGATCAGGCCGGGGGACTGACTGAAGCTTTCTTT
size: many; V: TRBV7-3; length: 16; J: TRBJ2-5; D: TRBD2; CDR3: CASSSGGLAGQETQYF; DNA: TGTGCCAGCAGCTCGGGGGGACTAGCGGGGCAAGAGACCCAGTACTTC